The T cell receptor (beta chain) described here comes from a study of tumor-infiltrating lymphocytes in localized non-small cell lung cancer. The trim removed 6 bases at V and 0 bases at J, leaving 10 bases unmatched. The germline V gene has CDR1 MNHEY and CDR2 SMNVEV (reference sequence). The CDR3 runs 16 residues. Clones were read by immunoSEQ multiplex PCR, and TCRdb kept only the in-frame ones, dropping some. This sample has about 16,000 clones; 55% to 75% occur once, and the top ten carry approximately 6.5%. This clonotype was sampled from a human donor with non-small cell lung cancer. The chain is built from TRBV27 and TRBJ1-1; TRBD1 matches at 7 bases. Sequenced: lung tumor tissue. CDR3: CASRKWDRSLNTEAFF. CDR3 coding DNA: TGTGCCAGCAGAAAATGGGACAGATCCTTGAACACTGAAGCTTTCTTT.